These T cell receptor beta chains were read from a single sample in a study of cytomegalovirus exposure and HLA in healthy donors. Sequenced by immunoSEQ multiplex PCR; TCRdb stores in-frame clones only, minus some. The sample lists 75,000 to 80,000 clones, approximately 81% occurring once. Material for sequencing was PBMCs. These receptors were taken from a woman in her forties in good health and CMV-seropositive. CDR3s include the opening cysteine and the closing phenylalanine or tryptophan. The order of the fields is J gene, clone size, D gene, V gene, CDR3 DNA, CDR3 protein. D genes are given only for firm matches. Clone size is shown for a subset of rows, as once, few, many or a class of expanded clone.

TRBJ2-7 few TRBD1 TRBV5-4 TGTGCCAGCAGCTCCATGACAGGGAACGAGCAGTACTTC CASSSMTGNEQYF
TRBJ2-5 . . TRBV5-4 TGTGCCAGCAGCTTGAGAGTAGGGGGTACGGAGACCCAGTACTTC CASSLRVGGTETQYF
TRBJ2-7 . TRBD1 TRBV11-3 TGTGCCAGCCTCGGGACAGCCCTTTTTTACGAGCAGTACTTC CASLGTALFYEQYF
TRBJ1-2 . . TRBV9 TGTGCCAGCAGGGGTGGGGCAGCCTATGGCTACACCTTC CASRGGAAYGYTF
TRBJ2-7 . TRBD1 TRBV9 TGTGCCAGCAGCGTAGCCCCCGACAGGGCCTACGAGCAGTACTTC CASSVAPDRAYEQYF
TRBJ2-2 . TRBD1 TRBV30 TGTGCCTGGAGTTACACAGGGGCCGGGGAGCTGTTTTTT CAWSYTGAGELFF
TRBJ1-1 . . TRBV27 TGTGCCAGCAGTTTAAGGGCTCTGACAGGGAACACTGAAGCTTTCTTT CASSLRALTGNTEAFF
TRBJ2-3 . . TRBV19 TGTGCCAGTAGTACCCTTCCAGGGGTAGAGCGGGATACGCAGTATTTT CASSTLPGVERDTQYF
TRBJ2-7 few . TRBV6-5 TGTGCCAGCAGTTTCCGGACAGACTCCTACGAGCAGTACTTC CASSFRTDSYEQYF
TRBJ2-1 . TRBD2 TRBV27 TGTGCCGGCAGTTTAAGGCGGGGGGTCTCCTACAATGAGCAGTTCTTC CAGSLRRGVSYNEQFF
TRBJ2-5 . TRBD2 TRBV5-5 TGTGCCAGCAGCTCTCGACTAGCGGCGCCGACTCAAGAGACCCAGTACTTC CASSSRLAAPTQETQYF
TRBJ2-2 . . TRBV7-9 TGTGCCAGCAGCTTAGCGCGGGGGAACACCGGGGAGCTGTTTTTT CASSLARGNTGELFF
TRBJ2-1 . TRBD2 TRBV11-3 TGTGCCAGCAGCTCCCGGGAGGATGAGCAGTTCTTC CASSSREDEQFF
TRBJ1-1 . . TRBV5-1 TGCGCCAGCAGCTTGGGAACAGGGAGGGGCACTGAAGCTTTCTTT CASSLGTGRGTEAFF
TRBJ2-2 once TRBD1 TRBV10-3 TGTGCCATCGGTGGGGGGACAGGGGCCACCGGGGAGCTGTTTTTT CAIGGGTGATGELFF
TRBJ1-1 few TRBD1 TRBV6-4 TGTGCCAGCAGTAGGACAGGGACGAACACTGAAGCTTTCTTT CASSRTGTNTEAFF
TRBJ1-1 few . TRBV9 TGTGCCAGCAGCGTAGTTGAAGGGGCTGGAACTGAAGCTTTCTTT CASSVVEGAGTEAFF
TRBJ1-6 few TRBD1 TRBV30 TGTGCCTGGAGCTCGGACAGGGTATTTTCACCCCTCCACTTT CAWSSDRVFSPLHF
TRBJ2-7 . TRBD1 TRBV27 TGTGCCAGCAGTGTTGGGACAGGGGGCTGGTACGAGCAGTACTTC CASSVGTGGWYEQYF
TRBJ2-2 once TRBD2 TRBV7-2 TGTGCCAGCAGCCCGAAACCGGGACTAGCATACACCGGGGAGCTGTTTTTT CASSPKPGLAYTGELFF
TRBJ1-6 . TRBD1 TRBV27 TGTGCCAGCAGTTTAGGGACAGGCGACACATTATCACCCCTCCACTTT CASSLGTGDTLSPLHF
TRBJ1-2 . . TRBV28 TGTGCCAGCACCCGATTGACACTTAACTATGGCTACACCTTC CASTRLTLNYGYTF
TRBJ1-1 . . TRBV6-5 TGTGCCAGCAGTTCCCGACCCCGGTTGGGGCCGACTGAAGCTTTCTTT CASSSRPRLGPTEAFF
TRBJ2-1 . TRBD2 TRBV7-6 TGTGCCAGCAGCCCCCTTAGCGGGGGGGCCGGTAATGAGCAGTTCTTC CASSPLSGGAGNEQFF
TRBJ1-5 . TRBD1 TRBV19 TGTGCCAGTAGTATAAACCGGGACAGCCGACTTTATAGCAATCAGCCCCAGCATTTT CASSINRDSRLYSNQPQHF
TRBJ1-5 . TRBD1 TRBV9 TGTGCCAGCAGCTTACAGGGGAGCAATCAGCCCCAGCATTTT CASSLQGSNQPQHF
TRBJ1-2 . TRBD1 TRBV7-8 TGTGCCAGCAGCTTACCTGCGACAGGGTGGGGCTACACCTTC CASSLPATGWGYTF
TRBJ2-1 . TRBD1 TRBV11-3 TGTGCCAGCAGCCTCGGGACAGGGGACAATGAGCAGTTCTTC CASSLGTGDNEQFF
TRBJ2-1 . . TRBV5-6 TGTGCCAGCACCCGAGGGGGCAATGAGCAGTTCTTC CASTRGGNEQFF
TRBJ1-2 . TRBD1 TRBV20-1 TGCAGTGCTAGATTCGACAGGGACCGCTTC CSARFDRDRF
TRBJ1-6 . . TRBV7-6 TGTGCCAGCAGCTCCACAGGGAGTGATAATTCACCCCTCCACTTT CASSSTGSDNSPLHF
TRBJ2-2 . . TRBV28 TGTGCCAGCAGTTCCCACCGGGACAAGAACACCGGGGAGCTGTTTTTT CASSSHRDKNTGELFF
TRBJ2-6 once . TRBV2 TGTGCCAGCAGTGAGCTAACCTCGTCTGGGGCCAACGTCCTGACTTTC CASSELTSSGANVLTF
TRBJ2-6 . TRBD2 TRBV10-1 TGCGCCACCCGGAGGACGGGAGGCTCTGGGGCCAACGTCCTGACTTTC CATRRTGGSGANVLTF
TRBJ2-3 . . TRBV6-5 TGTGCCAGCAGTTACAATCCTAGCGGCACAGATACGCAGTATTTT CASSYNPSGTDTQYF
TRBJ2-5 . TRBD1 TRBV5-6 TGTGCCAGCAGCTTGGCGATGGGGACAGGGGTCGAGACCCAGTACTTC CASSLAMGTGVETQYF
TRBJ2-5 few TRBD1 TRBV12-5 TGTGCTAGTGGTTTGGTCTTCGGGACAGGGGGCCAAGAGACCCAGTACTTC CASGLVFGTGGQETQYF
TRBJ2-1 once TRBD2 TRBV7-3 TGTGCCAGCAGCTTCCGGACTAGCGGGGGATACAATGAGCAGTTCTTC CASSFRTSGGYNEQFF
TRBJ2-5 . TRBD2 TRBV9 TGTGCCAGCAGTCGACCTCGCGGGGGGGGAGAGACCCAGTACTTC CASSRPRGGGETQYF
TRBJ2-5 . . TRBV7-6 TGTGCCAGCAGCTTGACAAATAACCAAGATACCCAGTACTTC CASSLTNNQDTQYF
TRBJ1-6 . TRBD1 TRBV7-2 TGTGCCAGCAGCTCACAGGGGGAAGGTTCACCCCTCCACTTT CASSSQGEGSPLHF
TRBJ2-3 . TRBD2 TRBV11-2 TGTGCCAGCAGCCTCCCGGGGGGGGGAGGCACAGATACGCAGTATTTT CASSLPGGGGTDTQYF
TRBJ1-6 . TRBD1 TRBV5-1 TGCGCCAGCGGCTTCGGGACAGTGGGTAATTCACCCCTCCACTTT CASGFGTVGNSPLHF
TRBJ2-1 . TRBD2 TRBV28 TGTGCCAGCAGTCCCCTACTAGCGGGGGATAGAAATGAGCAGTTCTTC CASSPLLAGDRNEQFF
TRBJ1-1 once TRBD1 TRBV7-2 TGTGCCAGCAGCTTCCTACCAGCGACAGGGGAAGCTTTCTTT CASSFLPATGEAFF
TRBJ1-1 . TRBD1 TRBV30 TGTGCCTGGAGCCCGGGACAGGTGAACACTGAAGCTTTCTTT CAWSPGQVNTEAFF
TRBJ1-2 . . TRBV19 TGTGCCAGTATCCCGCGGGAGGGAGAGGGCGGCTACACCTTC CASIPREGEGGYTF
TRBJ2-3 . TRBD1 TRBV18 TGTGCCAGCTCACCACTTACAGGGGGCCTCAGCACAGATACGCAGTATTTT CASSPLTGGLSTDTQYF
TRBJ2-7 . . TRBV7-9 TGTTCCAGCAGCTTACAGGGTCCCCCCTACGAGCAGTACTTC CSSSLQGPPYEQYF
TRBJ2-7 . TRBD2 TRBV28 TGTGCTAGCTCGGGGGGGAGCTACGAGCAGTACTTC CASSGGSYEQYF
TRBJ2-6 . . TRBV6-5 TGTGCCAGCAGATCCCACTCTGGGGCCAACGTCCTGACTTTC CASRSHSGANVLTF
TRBJ2-1 . TRBD2 TRBV28 TGTGCCAGCAGTTTCACTAGCGGGGCGAATGAGCAGTTCTTC CASSFTSGANEQFF
TRBJ1-1 . . TRBV27 TGTGCCAGCAGTTTATCCCGCGGGGGTAGCACTGAAGCTTTCTTT CASSLSRGGSTEAFF
TRBJ2-7 . TRBD2 TRBV30 TGTGCCTGGAGGGGGAGCGGGGGTTTCGGCGAGCAGTACTTC CAWRGSGGFGEQYF
TRBJ1-1 once . TRBV28 TGTGCCAGCAGTTCGCCAGTGGGCGCTTTCTTT CASSSPVGAFF
TRBJ1-2 . . TRBV5-1 TGCGCCAGCAGGCCATATATCGCGCCCAACTATGGCTACACCTTC CASRPYIAPNYGYTF
TRBJ2-5 . TRBD1 TRBV6-6 TGTGCCAGCAGTTTCCGACAGGGAATCCAAGAGACCCAGTACTTC CASSFRQGIQETQYF
TRBJ2-7 . TRBD2 TRBV13 TGTGCCAGCAGCTATGGGACTAGCGGGGGGGCCTACGAGCAGTACTTC CASSYGTSGGAYEQYF
TRBJ1-2 . . TRBV20-1 TGCAGTGCTGACCGGGGTTATGGCTACACCTTC CSADRGYGYTF